This TCR beta chain was sequenced in a study of radiotherapy plus CTLA-4 blockade in lung cancer. Study background: Of the patients, over 15% showed objective responses and about 29% attained disease control.

Looked up from germline, CDR1 is LNHNV and CDR2 is YYDKDF (reference sequence). Trimming shortened V by 3 bases and J by 0 bases, and 12 bases separated the two germline ends. The CDR3 contains 16 residues. The data were produced by immunoSEQ multiplex PCR, yet TCRdb's version contains in-frame clones alone and is incomplete. This table holds 30,000 to 45,000 clones, approximately 72% found once. Study-level findings and limits: Together with interferon-beta, which increased in serum after radiation, early dynamic changes in blood T cell clones were reportedly the best predictors of response. There was expansion of tumor-derived TCR clones in blood after radiotherapy plus ipilimumab.

This clone was picked up a small number of times. Antigen unknown. The chain employs TRBV15 and TRBJ1-5; tentatively, D is TRBD1 (6 bases). The starting material was peripheral blood, obtained from a patient treated with radiotherapy plus ipilimumab. The receptor comes from a human donor with non-small cell lung cancer who had stable disease on radiotherapy plus ipilimumab. CDR3 sequence: CATSRSTGYSNQPQHF. The CDR3 nucleotides are TGTGCCACCAGCAGGTCAACAGGGTATAGCAATCAGCCCCAGCATTTT.